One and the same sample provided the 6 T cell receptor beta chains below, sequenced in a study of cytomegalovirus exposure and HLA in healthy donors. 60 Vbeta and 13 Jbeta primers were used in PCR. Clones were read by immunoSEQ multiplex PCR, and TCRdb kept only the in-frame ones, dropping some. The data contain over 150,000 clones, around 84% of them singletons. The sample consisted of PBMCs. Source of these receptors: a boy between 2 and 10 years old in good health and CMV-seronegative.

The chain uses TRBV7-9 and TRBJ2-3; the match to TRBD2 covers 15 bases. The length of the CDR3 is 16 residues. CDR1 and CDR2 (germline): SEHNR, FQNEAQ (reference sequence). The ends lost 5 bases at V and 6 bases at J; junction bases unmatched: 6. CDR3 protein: CASSPGLAGGQDTQYF. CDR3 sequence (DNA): TGTGCCAGCAGCCCCGGACTAGCGGGAGGGCAGGATACGCAGTATTTT. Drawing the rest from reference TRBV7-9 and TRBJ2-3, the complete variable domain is DTGVSQNPRHKITKRGQNVTFRCDPISEHNRLYWYRQTLGQGPEFLTYFQNEAQLEKSRLLSDRFSAERPKGSFSTLEIQRTEQGDSAMYLCASSPGLAGGQDTQYFGPGTRLTVL.

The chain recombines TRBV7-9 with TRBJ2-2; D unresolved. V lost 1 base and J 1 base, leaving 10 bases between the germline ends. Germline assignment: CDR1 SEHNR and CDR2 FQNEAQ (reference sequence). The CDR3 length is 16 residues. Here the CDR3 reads CASSLEVWQNTGELFF. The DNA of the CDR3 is TGTGCCAGCAGCTTAGAAGTGTGGCAGAACACCGGGGAGCTGTTTTTT.

The CDR3 nucleotides read TGTGCCAGCAGTTTAATCCAGGGTTGGTCGGACCTGACTTTC. The encoded protein is CASSLIQGWSDLTF. This rearrangement joins TRBV27 to TRBJ2-6; perhaps TRBD1 as D (5 bases). The germline V gene encodes CDR1 MNHEY and CDR2 SMNVEV (reference sequence). V gave up 2 bases and J gave up 15 bases, with 17 bases separating them. CDR3 length: 14 residues.

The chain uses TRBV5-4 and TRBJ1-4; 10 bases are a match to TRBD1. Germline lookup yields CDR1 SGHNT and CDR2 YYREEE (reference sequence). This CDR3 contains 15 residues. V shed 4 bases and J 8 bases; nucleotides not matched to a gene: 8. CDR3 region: CASSRAGQGPEKLFF. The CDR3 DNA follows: TGTGCCAGCAGCCGTGCGGGACAGGGGCCGGAAAAACTGTTTTTT.

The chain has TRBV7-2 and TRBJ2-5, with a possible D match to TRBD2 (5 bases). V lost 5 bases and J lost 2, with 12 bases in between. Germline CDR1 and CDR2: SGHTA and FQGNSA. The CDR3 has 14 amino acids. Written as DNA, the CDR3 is TGTGCCAGCAGCACCGGAGGCCGGCAAGAGACCCAGTACTTC. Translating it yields CASSTGGRQETQYF.

The CDR3 region has the DNA TGTGCCAGCAGCTTGGCGGGGGGTGGAGAAAAACTGTTTTTT. Its protein is CASSLAGGGEKLFF. J is TRBJ1-4 and V is TRBV5-4; D possibly corresponds to TRBD1 (5 bases). Germline V lookup: CDR1 SGHNT, CDR2 YYREEE (reference sequence). The CDR3 is 14 amino acids. The V end was cut by 0 bases, the J end by 8 bases, with 11 bases between.